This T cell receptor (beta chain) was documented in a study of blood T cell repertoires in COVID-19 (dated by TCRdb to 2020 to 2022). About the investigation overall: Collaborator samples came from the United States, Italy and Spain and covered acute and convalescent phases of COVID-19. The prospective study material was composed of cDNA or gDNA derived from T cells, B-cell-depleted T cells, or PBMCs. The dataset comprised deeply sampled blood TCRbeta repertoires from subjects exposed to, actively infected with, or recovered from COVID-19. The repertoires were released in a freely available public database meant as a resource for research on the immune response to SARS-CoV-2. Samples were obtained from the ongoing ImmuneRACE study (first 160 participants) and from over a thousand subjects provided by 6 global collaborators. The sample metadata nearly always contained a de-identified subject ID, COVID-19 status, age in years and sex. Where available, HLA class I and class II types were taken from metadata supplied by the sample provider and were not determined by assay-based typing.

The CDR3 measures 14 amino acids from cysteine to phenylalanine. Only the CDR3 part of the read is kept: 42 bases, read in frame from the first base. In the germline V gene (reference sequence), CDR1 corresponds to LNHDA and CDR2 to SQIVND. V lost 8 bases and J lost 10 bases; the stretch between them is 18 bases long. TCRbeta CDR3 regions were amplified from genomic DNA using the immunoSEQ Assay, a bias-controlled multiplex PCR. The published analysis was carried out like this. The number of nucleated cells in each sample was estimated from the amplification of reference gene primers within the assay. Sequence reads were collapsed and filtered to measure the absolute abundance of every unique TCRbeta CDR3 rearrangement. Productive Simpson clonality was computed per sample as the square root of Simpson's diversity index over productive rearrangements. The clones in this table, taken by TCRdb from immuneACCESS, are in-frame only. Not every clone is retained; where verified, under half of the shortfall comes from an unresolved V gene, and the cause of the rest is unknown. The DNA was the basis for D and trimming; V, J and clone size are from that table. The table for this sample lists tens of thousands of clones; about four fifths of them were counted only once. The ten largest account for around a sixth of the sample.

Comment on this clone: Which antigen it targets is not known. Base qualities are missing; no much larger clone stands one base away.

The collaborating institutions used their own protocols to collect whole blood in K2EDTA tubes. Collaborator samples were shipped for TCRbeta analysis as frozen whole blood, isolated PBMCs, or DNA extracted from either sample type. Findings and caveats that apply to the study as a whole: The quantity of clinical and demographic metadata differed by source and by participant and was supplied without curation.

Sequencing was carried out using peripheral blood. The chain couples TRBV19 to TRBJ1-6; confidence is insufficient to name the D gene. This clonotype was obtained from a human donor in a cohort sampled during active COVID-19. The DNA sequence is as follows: TGTGCCAGTTTGGGGAGAGTGGGTGGATCACCCCTCCACTTT. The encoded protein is CASLGRVGGSPLHF. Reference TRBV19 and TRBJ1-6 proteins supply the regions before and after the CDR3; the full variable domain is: DGGITQSPKYLFRKEGQNVTLSCEQNLNHDAMYWYRQDPGQGLRLIYYSQIVNDFQKGDIAEGYSVSREKKESFPLTVTSAQKNPTAFYLCASLGRVGGSPLHFGNGTRLTVT.